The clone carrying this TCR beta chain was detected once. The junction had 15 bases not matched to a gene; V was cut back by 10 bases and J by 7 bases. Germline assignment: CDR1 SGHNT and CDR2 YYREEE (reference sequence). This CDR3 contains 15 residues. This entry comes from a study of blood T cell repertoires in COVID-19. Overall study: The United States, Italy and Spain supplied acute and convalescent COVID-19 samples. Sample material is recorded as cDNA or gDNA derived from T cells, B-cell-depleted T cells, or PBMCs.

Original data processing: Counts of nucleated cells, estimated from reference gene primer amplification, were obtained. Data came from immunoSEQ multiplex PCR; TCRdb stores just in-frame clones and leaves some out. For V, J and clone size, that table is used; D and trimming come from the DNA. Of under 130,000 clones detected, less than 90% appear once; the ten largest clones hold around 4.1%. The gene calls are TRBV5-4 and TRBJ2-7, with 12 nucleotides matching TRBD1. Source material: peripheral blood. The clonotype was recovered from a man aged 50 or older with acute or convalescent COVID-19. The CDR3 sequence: CAAEGPGQGAREQYF. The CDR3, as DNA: TGTGCCGCCGAGGGTCCGGGACAGGGGGCGCGAGAGCAGTACTTC.